The 19 T cell receptor beta chains reported below all come from one sample, sequenced in a study of blood T cell repertoires in COVID-19 (dated by TCRdb to about 2020). Library preparation used the immunoSEQ multiplex PCR assay. Held by TCRdb, this immuneACCESS table contains in-frame sequences only and omits some clones. Under half of the omission traces to an unresolved V gene where checked; the cause of the rest is unknown. Within this sample are around 300,000 clones, with roughly 88% of them counted one time only. Over 4.5% of the sample lies in the top ten. The material sequenced was PBMCs or T cells enriched from blood (not recorded which). All receptors derive from a man aged 25 to 40 who had recovered from COVID-19.

This chain links TRBV5-6 with TRBJ2-3, with D maybe TRBD1 (5 bases). V was clipped by 0 bases and J by 1 base, with 9 bases between them. The germline gives CDR1 SGHDT, CDR2 YYEEEE. The CDR3 has 15 amino acids. CDR3 nucleotides: TGTGCCAGCAGCTTGGACTCCAGGGGCACAGATACGCAGTATTTT. This codes for CASSLDSRGTDTQYF.

V is TRBV19 and J is TRBJ2-3; D may be TRBD1 (5 bases). Trimming shortened V by 4 bases and J by 4 bases, and 9 bases separated the two germline ends. Germline CDR1 LNHDA, CDR2 SQIVND (reference sequence). CDR3 length: 13 amino acids. CDR3 DNA: TGTGCCAGTAGTACAGGGTGGGCAGATACGCAGTATTTT. Residues: CASSTGWADTQYF. The full variable domain, in which reference TRBV19 and TRBJ2-3 provide the parts outside the CDR3, is DGGITQSPKYLFRKEGQNVTLSCEQNLNHDAMYWYRQDPGQGLRLIYYSQIVNDFQKGDIAEGYSVSREKKESFPLTVTSAQKNPTAFYLCASSTGWADTQYFGPGTRLTVL.

The rearrangement joins TRBV28 to TRBJ1-3; 10 bases are a match to TRBD1. The ends lost 4 bases at V and 2 bases at J; junction bases unmatched: 2. The length of the CDR3 is 15 residues. The germline gives CDR1 MDHEN, CDR2 SYDVKM. The CDR3 DNA sequence: TGTGCCAGCAGTTCGACAGGGGGCCCTGGAAACACCATATATTTT. Its protein product is CASSSTGGPGNTIYF.

The rearrangement uses TRBV27 and TRBJ2-3; D is possibly TRBD1 (5 bases). The CDR3 contains 14 residues. Trimming removed 3 bases from V and 0 bases from J, with 7 bases in between. CDR1 and CDR2 from the germline V gene are MNHEY and SMNVEV (reference sequence). The CDR3 DNA reads as TGTGCCAGCAGTTTGACAGTGAGCACAGATACGCAGTATTTT. Amino acid sequence: CASSLTVSTDTQYF.

This clone appeared once. The chain links TRBV7-9 to TRBJ1-2; TRBD1 might be the D (5 bases). Germline CDR1 is SEHNR and CDR2 is FQNEAQ (reference sequence). This CDR3 has 16 amino acids. Trimming stripped 6 bases from V and 2 bases from J, with 19 bases between. The CDR3 nucleotides are TGTGCCAGCAGTTCCCGCTTAGGGCAGGGAAACTATGGCTACACCTTC. This sequence encodes CASSSRLGQGNYGYTF.

CDR3 sequence: CASSLTGSYEQYF. For the CDR3, the DNA is TGTGCCAGCAGCTTGACAGGCTCCTACGAGCAGTACTTC. The rearrangement joins TRBV3-1 (or the pseudogene TRBV3-2) to TRBJ2-7, with D perhaps TRBD1 (6 bases). In germline, CDR1 is LGHDT, CDR2 YNNKEL (reference sequence). The CDR3 is 13 amino acids. Trimming cost V 5 bases and J 0 bases, with 8 bases left between them.

This rearrangement joins TRBV18 to TRBJ1-5, with TRBD1 matching over 9 bases. V was clipped by 5 bases and J by 6 bases; unmatched bases: 8. From germline, CDR1 is KGHSH and CDR2 LQKENI. The CDR3 sequence is 15 residues long. CDR3 DNA sequence: TGTGCCAGCTCAGCCGGGACAGGGATCAGTCAGCCCCAGCATTTT. It is translated as CASSAGTGISQPQHF.

This rearrangement joins TRBV7-2 to TRBJ2-5; D unclear. Germline V gives CDR1 SGHTA, CDR2 FQGNSA. Trimming left V 8 bases short and J 5 bases short, with 15 bases between. CDR3 length: 13 residues. In nucleotides, the CDR3 is TGTGCCAGCCAGGTGGGCAGGTTGGAGACCCAGTACTTC. It specifies CASQVGRLETQYF.

This rearrangement joins TRBV19 to TRBJ2-7, with 9 bases fitting TRBD1. CDR3 length equals 13 residues. The V gene's germline CDR1 is LNHDA and CDR2 SQIVND (reference sequence). The ends lost 9 bases at V and 2 bases at J; junction bases unmatched: 5. The CDR3 region has the DNA TGTGCCAGCAAGGGACAGGGTCCCTACGAGCAGTACTTC. Protein: CASKGQGPYEQYF.

V usage is TRBV6-1 and J usage is TRBJ1-2; TRBD1 might be the D (5 bases). V was clipped by 6 bases and J by 3 bases, with 17 bases between them. In germline, CDR1 is MNHNS, CDR2 SASEGT. The CDR3 is 15 residues long. The CDR3 sequence: CASRSTQGGDYGYTF. The CDR3 DNA reads TGTGCCAGCAGATCCACTCAGGGAGGCGACTATGGCTACACCTTC.

CDR3 protein: CASSLFPGYYGYTF. CDR3 DNA sequence: TGTGCCAGCAGTTTATTCCCAGGGTACTATGGCTACACCTTC. The V gene is TRBV28, the J gene TRBJ1-2; D possibly corresponds to TRBD1 (5 bases). The CDR3 loop spans 14 amino acids. Germline lookup yields CDR1 MDHEN and CDR2 SYDVKM. The ends were cut back, 1 base at V and 3 bases at J, with 9 bases in the middle.

This clone was counted a single time. J is TRBJ2-1 and V is TRBV28; TRBD2 matches at 7 bases. The CDR3 runs to 19 residues. The germline CDR1 and CDR2 sequences are MDHEN and SYDVKM. The junction had 21 bases not matched to a gene; V was cut back by 3 bases and J by 7 bases. The CDR3 DNA reads as TGTGCCAGCAGTTTCCCCAGTGATTTGGGGGGGGTTGTAGGGAATGAGCAGTTCTTC. Protein product: CASSFPSDLGGVVGNEQFF.

CDR3 DNA sequence: TGCGCCAGCAGCCACCAGGACAGGGGCACAGATACGCAGTATTTT. Protein sequence: CASSHQDRGTDTQYF. This sequence joins TRBV4-1 and TRBJ2-3; 8 positions match TRBD1. Germline CDR1 and CDR2: MGHRA and YSYEKL. CDR3 length equals 15 residues. After removal of 3 bases from V and 1 base from J, the junction contained 3 bases not matched to a gene.

V gene TRBV29-1 combines with J gene TRBJ2-1; D is ambiguous. This CDR3 is 12 amino acids long. Trimming removed 4 bases from V and 7 bases from J, with 11 bases in between. Germline values: CDR1 SQVTM, CDR2 ANQGSEA. The CDR3 DNA reads TGCAGCGTTGGCCTCGCGCTAAATGAGCAGTTCTTC. Translated, it gives CSVGLALNEQFF.

This chain connects TRBV19 to TRBJ1-2, with TRBD1 identical over 8 bases. The V gene's germline CDR1 is LNHDA and CDR2 SQIVND (reference sequence). V was pared by 2 bases and J by 5 bases, with 7 bases of the junction left unmatched. CDR3 size: 15 residues. The CDR3 reads CASSILPDRVYGYTF. The CDR3 DNA is TGTGCCAGTAGTATACTTCCGGACAGGGTTTATGGCTACACCTTC.

The chain recombines TRBV2 with TRBJ1-4; TRBD1 agrees at 7 bases. J lost 7 bases, V lost 0 bases, and 14 bases had no gene match. CDR3 size: 18 residues. CDR1 is SNHLY, CDR2 FYNNEI, per germline. The CDR3 DNA reads TGTGCCAGCAGTGAAGCGCCGGGACAGTATTCCGGGGGTGAAAAACTGTTTTTT. The encoded protein is CASSEAPGQYSGGEKLFF.

The rearrangement uses TRBV2 and TRBJ2-7; D gene ambiguous. Germline-derived CDR1 and CDR2 are SNHLY and FYNNEI. The ends were cut back, 5 bases at V and 3 bases at J, with 8 bases in the middle. The CDR3 sequence is 12 residues long. The CDR3, as DNA: TGTGCCAGCAGTATACAGCACTACGAGCAGTACTTC. Translation gives CASSIQHYEQYF.

This sequence joins TRBV10-2 and TRBJ1-2, with 7 bases identical to TRBD1. After removal of 9 bases from V and 10 bases from J, the junction contained 8 bases not matched to a gene. The germline V gene has CDR1 WSHSY and CDR2 SAAADI. The CDR3 loop spans 11 amino acids. The CDR3 here is CASWTGLFYTF. The CDR3 region has the DNA TGCGCCAGTTGGACAGGCCTTTTCTACACCTTC.

The genes are TRBV24-1 and TRBJ2-2; 10 bases line up with TRBD2. CDR3 length: 14 residues. Germline values: CDR1 KGHDR, CDR2 SFDVKD. V was clipped by 7 bases and J by 8 bases; unmatched bases: 6. The CDR3 loop is CATRDSGGTGELFF. CDR3 DNA sequence: TGTGCCACCAGAGATAGCGGGGGGACTGGGGAGCTGTTTTTT.